These T cell receptor beta chains were read from a single sample in a study of OX40 agonist ivuxolimab in advanced cancers. Produced via immunoSEQ multiplex PCR; TCRdb's table is partial and in-frame only. The sample lists more than 100,000 clones; more than 80% were seen once. The material was CD4+ or CD8+ T cells sorted from blood, obtained in a trial of the OX40 agonist ivuxolimab. These receptors were collected from an adult with an advanced solid tumor such as melanoma, head and neck, liver or kidney cancer. Each CDR3 is given with its conserved first and last residue. D genes are given only for firm matches. Clone size appears in some rows only: once, few, many, or a class for an expanded clone.

V gene	D gene	clone size	J gene	CDR3 DNA	CDR3 protein
TRBV11-2	.	.	TRBJ2-2	TGTGCCAGCAGCCCAGGGGGGGGCGGTCGGACCGGGGAGCTGTTTTTT	CASSPGGGGRTGELFF
TRBV5-1	TRBD1	.	TRBJ2-2	TGCGCCAGCAGCTTGGCTGGGACAGGGGCCACCGGGGAGCTGTTTTTT	CASSLAGTGATGELFF
TRBV7-9	TRBD1	few	TRBJ2-7	TGTGCCAGCAGTTGGGACAGGGGTAGAGAGCAGTACTTC	CASSWDRGREQYF
TRBV9	.	.	TRBJ2-3	TGTGCCAGCAGCCTCGGGACCAGCGGAGATACGCAGTATTTT	CASSLGTSGDTQYF
TRBV29-1	TRBD1	.	TRBJ1-4	TGCAGCGGTGCAGGGGGGTTTAATGAAAAACTGTTTTTT	CSGAGGFNEKLFF
TRBV28	.	.	TRBJ1-2	TGTGCCAGCAGCCTACGGACAGCCTCTACTAACTATGGCTACACCTTC	CASSLRTASTNYGYTF
TRBV5-1	.	.	TRBJ1-2	TGCGCCAGCAGCTTGGGCGAGTATGCGAGTGGCTACACCTTC	CASSLGEYASGYTF
TRBV5-1	.	.	TRBJ1-2	TGCGCCAGCAGCTTTGCAGGGCTACACTATGGCTACACCTTC	CASSFAGLHYGYTF
TRBV30	.	.	TRBJ2-6	TGTGCCTGGAAGGTCACCGTTGGGATCCTGACTTTC	CAWKVTVGILTF
TRBV5-1	.	few	TRBJ2-3	TGCGCCAGCAGCTTGTCCGGGGGCCGGGGAGATACGCAGTATTTT	CASSLSGGRGDTQYF
TRBV5-1	.	once	TRBJ1-1	TGCGCCAGCAGCTCCGGCAATCTGGGGATGGTTACTGAAGCTTTCTTT	CASSSGNLGMVTEAFF
TRBV7-9	.	.	TRBJ2-3	TGTGCCAGCAACCTCGGATCTTCTAGCACAGATACGCAGTATTTT	CASNLGSSSTDTQYF
TRBV7-2	.	.	TRBJ1-1	TGTGCCAGCAGCCCCTCGGGACGGTCGTTAAGGGTTAACACTGAAGCTTTCTTT	CASSPSGRSLRVNTEAFF
TRBV4-1	.	.	TRBJ1-3	TGCGCCAGCAGCCAAGAACAGGGTGCCGGAAACACCATATATTTT	CASSQEQGAGNTIYF
TRBV7-2	.	.	TRBJ2-3	TGTGCCAGCAGCTTAGCGCTACAAGGGGATACGCAGTATTTT	CASSLALQGDTQYF
TRBV6-1	.	.	TRBJ1-1	TGTGCCAGCACTTCTTGGCAGGGATTCCCTGAAGCTTTCTTT	CASTSWQGFPEAFF
TRBV7-2	TRBD2	once	TRBJ2-3	TGTGCCAGCAGCCCGCCGGGTGCGGGGGGATATACGCAGTATTTT	CASSPPGAGGYTQYF
TRBV5-1	.	few	TRBJ1-4	TGCGCCAGCAGCTTAGGCCCGGTTCGAGAAAAACTGTTTTTT	CASSLGPVREKLFF
TRBV6-9	.	.	TRBJ2-7	TGTGCCAGCATGGAGGGCCCCCTTTGGCAGTACTTC	CASMEGPLWQYF
TRBV30	.	.	TRBJ2-7	TGTGCCTGGTCTTCCCCACAGGGACCCTACGAGCAGTACTTC	CAWSSPQGPYEQYF
TRBV9	TRBD1	.	TRBJ2-5	TGTGCCAGCAGCGTAGGACAGGGTGAGACCCAGTACTTC	CASSVGQGETQYF
TRBV28	.	.	TRBJ1-6	TGTGCCAGCAGTTTAGCGGGACTAAGCTCCTATAATTCACCCCTCCACTTT	CASSLAGLSSYNSPLHF
TRBV30	.	.	TRBJ1-6	TGTGCCTGGGACAGAAGACTATTCACCCCTCACTTT	CAWDRRLFTPHF
TRBV2	TRBD2	.	TRBJ2-6	TGTGCCAGCAGTTTTAGCGGGGGGGCTGGGGCCAACGTCCTGACTTTC	CASSFSGGAGANVLTF
TRBV5-5	TRBD2	.	TRBJ2-7	TGTGCCAGCAGCCGAGTAGCGGGGGCCAACGTCGGGCAGTACTTC	CASSRVAGANVGQYF
TRBV30	.	.	TRBJ2-7	TGTGCCTGGAGTACCCGACAGAGGACCACCTACGAGCAGTACTTC	CAWSTRQRTTYEQYF
TRBV2	.	.	TRBJ2-1	TGTGCCAGCAGTACCGAGGGTTCCTACAATGAGCAGTTCTTC	CASSTEGSYNEQFF
TRBV28	.	.	TRBJ1-1	TGTGCCAGCAAGCTGGGGGGGTGGAACACTGAAGCTTTCTTT	CASKLGGWNTEAFF
TRBV7-9	.	few	TRBJ2-7	TGTGCCAGCAGACCCCGGGGATCCTACGAGCAGTACTTC	CASRPRGSYEQYF
TRBV7-2	TRBD1	.	TRBJ1-6	TGTGCCAGCAGCTCGGGACAGGTTGAAAATTCACCCCTCCACTTT	CASSSGQVENSPLHF
TRBV9	TRBD2	few	TRBJ2-7	TGTGCCAGCAGCGTAGGACTAGCGGGGACCTACGAGCAGTACTTC	CASSVGLAGTYEQYF
TRBV2	.	.	TRBJ2-5	TGTGCCAGCACTGCCTCTCCAGGACCCCAAGAGACCCAGTACTTC	CASTASPGPQETQYF
TRBV5-1	.	.	TRBJ2-5	TGCGCCAGCAGCTCGGTTGGGTTCCCTCAAGAGACCCAGTACTTC	CASSSVGFPQETQYF
TRBV6-1	.	.	TRBJ1-5	TGTGCCAGCAGTCTAAATAGCAATCAGCCCCAGCATTTT	CASSLNSNQPQHF
TRBV7-9	.	few	TRBJ1-5	TGTGCCAGCAGCTTAGACAGGAATCAGCCCCAGCATTTT	CASSLDRNQPQHF
TRBV7-2	.	.	TRBJ1-2	TGTGCCAGCAGCCAGTCCAGTCAGGGCTACACCTTC	CASSQSSQGYTF
TRBV14	.	.	TRBJ2-3	TGTGCCAGCAGCCAGGTCAGGGAGCAGTATTTT	CASSQVREQYF
TRBV28	.	.	TRBJ2-5	TGTGCCAGCAGTCTCCGGGACGGGGGAGAGACCCAGTACTTC	CASSLRDGGETQYF
TRBV5-1	TRBD2	.	TRBJ2-5	TGCGCCAGCAGCTTGGAAAGTCGCGGGGGGCGCTCCCAAGAGACCCAGTACTTC	CASSLESRGGRSQETQYF
TRBV28	TRBD2	.	TRBJ2-1	TGTGCCAGCAGTTCTTTGCGGGGGGCCTACAATGAGCAGTTCTTC	CASSSLRGAYNEQFF
TRBV2	.	once	TRBJ2-3	TGTGCCAGCAGTGCAATCGTAGGGACAGATACGCAGTATTTT	CASSAIVGTDTQYF
TRBV5-6	TRBD1	.	TRBJ2-5	TGTGCCAGCAGCTCTAGACAGGGGAATCTGAAGACCCAGTACTTC	CASSSRQGNLKTQYF
TRBV28	.	.	TRBJ2-6	TGTGCCAGCAGGGGCCGGGACCGGATCTCTGGGGCCAACGTCCTGACTTTC	CASRGRDRISGANVLTF
TRBV4-1	TRBD1	.	TRBJ1-2	TGCGCCAGCAGCCGGACAGGGAACGGTGGCTACACCTTC	CASSRTGNGGYTF
TRBV7-9	TRBD1	few	TRBJ1-1	TGTGCCAGCAGCTCGGACAGGGTCTTTAAATTCACTGAAGCTTTCTTT	CASSSDRVFKFTEAFF
TRBV6-1	.	.	TRBJ2-5	TGTGCCAGCAGGGAGGAGACCCAGTACTTC	CASREETQYF
TRBV6-5	TRBD1	.	TRBJ2-7	TGTGCCAGCAGTTCTAACTCCCGGGACAGGCGCAACTCGGTGTACTTC	CASSSNSRDRRNSVYF
TRBV30	.	.	TRBJ1-4	TGTGCCTGGAGGGGGTTAACTAATGAAAAACTGTTTTTT	CAWRGLTNEKLFF
TRBV5-1	.	.	TRBJ2-3	TGCGCCAGCAGCCCGTACCCTAGCACAGATACGCAGTATTTT	CASSPYPSTDTQYF
TRBV5-5	TRBD2	.	TRBJ2-7	TGTGCCAGCAGCTTGGTCGGGGGGTCCCACGAGCAGTACTTC	CASSLVGGSHEQYF
TRBV27	TRBD1	.	TRBJ2-5	TGTGCCAGCAGTTTCGCCGGACAGGGCATATCCCAAGAGACCCAGTACTTC	CASSFAGQGISQETQYF
TRBV30	TRBD1	.	TRBJ1-4	TGTGCCTGGAGTGGGACAGGGTTTCAAGAAAAACTGTTTTTT	CAWSGTGFQEKLFF
TRBV4-1	.	.	TRBJ1-1	TGCGCCAGCAGCCAAATTGGGACTGGAACGAACACTGAAGCTTTCTTT	CASSQIGTGTNTEAFF
TRBV28	.	once	TRBJ2-4	TGTGCCAGCGCCTTATCCAAAAACATTCAGTACTTC	CASALSKNIQYF
TRBV7-9	.	.	TRBJ1-5	TGTGCCAGCAGCCCAAGGGCGGGACGCCGTCATTTT	CASSPRAGRRHF